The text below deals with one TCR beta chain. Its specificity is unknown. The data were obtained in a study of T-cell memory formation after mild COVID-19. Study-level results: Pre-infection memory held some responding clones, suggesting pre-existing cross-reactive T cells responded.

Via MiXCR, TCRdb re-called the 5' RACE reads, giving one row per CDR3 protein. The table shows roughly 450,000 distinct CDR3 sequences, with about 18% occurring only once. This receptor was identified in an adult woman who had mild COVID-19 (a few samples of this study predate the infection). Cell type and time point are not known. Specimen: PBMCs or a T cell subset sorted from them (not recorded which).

This CDR3 reads CASEATSGPHNEQFF. The CDR3 nucleotides read TGTGCCAGCGAGGCAACTAGCGGGCCCCACAATGAGCAGTTCTTC. J is TRBJ2-1 and V is TRBV9; 9 bases agree with TRBD2. Germline CDR1 SGDLS, CDR2 YYNGEE. This CDR3 comprises 15 residues. V lost 7 bases to trimming and J lost 5 bases; unmatched junction nucleotides: 10. Based on the CDR3 plus reference TRBV9 and TRBJ2-1, the full variable domain is DSGVTQTPKHLITATGQRVTLRCSPRSGDLSVYWYQQSLDQGLQFLIQYYNGEERAKGNILERFSAQQFPDLHSELNLSSLELGDSALYFCASEATSGPHNEQFFGPGTRLTVL.